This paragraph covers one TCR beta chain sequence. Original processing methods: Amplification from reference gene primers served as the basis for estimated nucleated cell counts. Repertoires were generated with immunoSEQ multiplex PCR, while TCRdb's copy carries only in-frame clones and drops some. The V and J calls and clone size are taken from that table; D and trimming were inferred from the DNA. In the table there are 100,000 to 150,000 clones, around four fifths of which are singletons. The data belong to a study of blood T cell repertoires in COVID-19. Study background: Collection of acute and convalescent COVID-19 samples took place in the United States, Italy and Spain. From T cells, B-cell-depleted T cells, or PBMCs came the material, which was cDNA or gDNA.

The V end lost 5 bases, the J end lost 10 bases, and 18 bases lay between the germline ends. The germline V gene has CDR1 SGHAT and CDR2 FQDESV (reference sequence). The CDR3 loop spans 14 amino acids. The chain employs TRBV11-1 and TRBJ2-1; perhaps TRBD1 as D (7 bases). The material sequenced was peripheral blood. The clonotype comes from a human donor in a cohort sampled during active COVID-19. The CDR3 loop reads CASSPLRQGGEQFF. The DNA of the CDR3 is TGTGCCAGCAGCCCACTTCGACAGGGAGGCGAGCAGTTCTTC.